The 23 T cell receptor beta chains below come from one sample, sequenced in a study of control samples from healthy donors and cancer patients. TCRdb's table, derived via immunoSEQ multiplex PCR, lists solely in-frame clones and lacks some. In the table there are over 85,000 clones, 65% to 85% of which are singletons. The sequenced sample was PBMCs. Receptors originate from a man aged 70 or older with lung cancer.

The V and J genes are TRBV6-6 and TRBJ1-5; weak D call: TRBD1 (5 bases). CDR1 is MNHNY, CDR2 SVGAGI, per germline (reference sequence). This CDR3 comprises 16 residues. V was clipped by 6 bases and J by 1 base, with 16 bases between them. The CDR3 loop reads CASSPPGRGSNQPQHF. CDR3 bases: TGTGCCAGCAGCCCCCCAGGGAGAGGGAGCAATCAGCCCCAGCATTTT.

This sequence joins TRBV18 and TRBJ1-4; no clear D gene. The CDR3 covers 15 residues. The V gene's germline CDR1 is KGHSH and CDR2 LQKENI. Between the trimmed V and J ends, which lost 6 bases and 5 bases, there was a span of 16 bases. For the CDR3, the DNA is TGTGCCAGCTCTCCTCGGACGGGCACAAATGAAAAACTGTTTTTT. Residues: CASSPRTGTNEKLFF.

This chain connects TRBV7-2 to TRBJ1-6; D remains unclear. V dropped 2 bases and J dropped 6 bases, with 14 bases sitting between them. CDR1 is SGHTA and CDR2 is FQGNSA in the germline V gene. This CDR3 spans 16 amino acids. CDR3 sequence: CASSLTRPNFNSPLHF. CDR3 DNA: TGTGCCAGCAGCTTAACCAGGCCTAATTTTAATTCACCCCTCCACTTT.

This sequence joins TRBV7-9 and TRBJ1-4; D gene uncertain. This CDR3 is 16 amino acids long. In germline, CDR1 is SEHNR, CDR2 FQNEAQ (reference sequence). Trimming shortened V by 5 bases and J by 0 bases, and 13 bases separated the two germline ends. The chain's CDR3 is CASSPDPYATNEKLFF. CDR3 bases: TGTGCCAGCAGCCCCGACCCGTATGCAACTAATGAAAAACTGTTTTTT.

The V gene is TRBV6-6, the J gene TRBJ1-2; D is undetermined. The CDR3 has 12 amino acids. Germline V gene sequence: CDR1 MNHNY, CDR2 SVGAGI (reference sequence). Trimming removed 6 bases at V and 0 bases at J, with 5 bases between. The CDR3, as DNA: TGTGCCAGCAGAGCCACTAACTATGGCTACACCTTC. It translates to CASRATNYGYTF.

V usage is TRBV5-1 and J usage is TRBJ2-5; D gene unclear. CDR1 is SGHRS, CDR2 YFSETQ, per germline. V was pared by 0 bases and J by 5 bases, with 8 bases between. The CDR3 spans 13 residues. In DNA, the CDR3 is TGCGCCAGCAGCTTGGAGCCGGCGGAGACCCAGTACTTC. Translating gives CASSLEPAETQYF.

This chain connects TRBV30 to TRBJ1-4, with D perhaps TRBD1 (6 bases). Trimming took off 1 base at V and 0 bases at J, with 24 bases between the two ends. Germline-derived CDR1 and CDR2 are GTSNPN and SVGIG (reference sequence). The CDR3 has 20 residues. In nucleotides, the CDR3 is TGTGCCTGGAGTGCTCAATTATTTCGGGGGGCAGGGGCAACTAATGAAAAACTGTTTTTT. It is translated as CAWSAQLFRGAGATNEKLFF.

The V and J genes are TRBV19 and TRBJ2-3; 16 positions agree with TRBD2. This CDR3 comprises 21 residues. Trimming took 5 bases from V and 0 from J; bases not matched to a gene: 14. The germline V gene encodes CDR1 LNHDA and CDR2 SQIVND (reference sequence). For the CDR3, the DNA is TGTGCCAGTAGTCCCGGCCTCGGGACTAGCGGGGGGGCGAGAAGCACAGATACGCAGTATTTT. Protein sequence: CASSPGLGTSGGARSTDTQYF.

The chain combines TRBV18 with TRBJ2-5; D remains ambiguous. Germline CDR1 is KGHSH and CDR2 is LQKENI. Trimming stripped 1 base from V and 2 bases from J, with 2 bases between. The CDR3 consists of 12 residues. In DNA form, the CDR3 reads TGTGCCAGCTCACCACGTCAAGAGACCCAGTACTTC. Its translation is CASSPRQETQYF.

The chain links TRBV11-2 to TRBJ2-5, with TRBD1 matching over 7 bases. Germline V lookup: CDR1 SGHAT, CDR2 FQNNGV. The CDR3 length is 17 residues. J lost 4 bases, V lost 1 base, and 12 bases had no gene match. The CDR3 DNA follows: TGTGCCAGCAGCTTAGGTCTGGGGGTGACAGGGTCAGAGACCCAGTACTTC. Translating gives CASSLGLGVTGSETQYF.

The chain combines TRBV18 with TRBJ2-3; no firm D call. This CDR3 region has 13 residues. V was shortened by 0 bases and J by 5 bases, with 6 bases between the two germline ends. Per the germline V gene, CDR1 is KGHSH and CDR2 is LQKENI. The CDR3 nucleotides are TGTGCCAGCTCACCACCGAACGAAGATACGCAGTATTTT. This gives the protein CASSPPNEDTQYF.

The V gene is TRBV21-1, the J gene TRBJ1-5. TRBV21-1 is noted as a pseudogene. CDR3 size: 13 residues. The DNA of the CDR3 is TGTGCCGGGGGGGAACAGGTCAATCAGCCCCAGCATTTT. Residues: CAGGEQVNQPQHF.

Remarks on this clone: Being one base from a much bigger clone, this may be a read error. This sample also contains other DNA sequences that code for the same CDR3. The CDR3 protein is CASSFGTGREQYF. CDR3 sequence (DNA): TGTGCCAGCAGTTTCGGGACAGGGCGAGAGCAGTACTTC. The chain joins TRBV12-3 or TRBV12-4 to TRBJ2-7; 9 bases line up with TRBD1. V lost 3 bases to trimming and J lost 7 bases; unmatched junction nucleotides: 4. The CDR3 contains 13 residues.

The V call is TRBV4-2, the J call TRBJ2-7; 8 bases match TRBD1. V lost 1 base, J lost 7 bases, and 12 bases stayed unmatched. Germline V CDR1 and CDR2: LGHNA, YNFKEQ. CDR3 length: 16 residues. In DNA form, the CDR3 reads TGTGCCAGCAGCCAAGCGCCGTCGCAGGGGGCTGGGGAGCAGTACTTC. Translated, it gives CASSQAPSQGAGEQYF.

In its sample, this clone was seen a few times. CDR3 loop: CASSATSPGNEQFF. CDR3 bases: TGTGCCAGCAGCGCGACTAGCCCGGGGAATGAGCAGTTCTTC. The chain recombines TRBV2 with TRBJ2-1; the match to TRBD2 covers 7 bases. The CDR3 runs 14 residues. Looked up from germline, CDR1 is SNHLY and CDR2 is FYNNEI. V lost 6 bases to trimming and J lost 7 bases; unmatched junction nucleotides: 9.

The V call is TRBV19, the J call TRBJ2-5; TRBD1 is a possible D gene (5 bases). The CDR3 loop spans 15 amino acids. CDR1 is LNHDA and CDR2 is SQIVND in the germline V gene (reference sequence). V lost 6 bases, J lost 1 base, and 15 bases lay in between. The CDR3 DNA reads TGTGCCAGTAGGCCCCTTTCCCAGGGCCAAGAGACCCAGTACTTC. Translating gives CASRPLSQGQETQYF.

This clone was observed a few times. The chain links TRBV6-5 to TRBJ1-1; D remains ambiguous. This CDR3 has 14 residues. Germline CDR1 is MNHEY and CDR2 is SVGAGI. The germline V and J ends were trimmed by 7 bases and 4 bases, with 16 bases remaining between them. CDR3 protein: CASIDLGRVTEAFF. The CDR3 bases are TGTGCCAGCATCGACCTCGGGAGGGTCACTGAAGCTTTCTTT.

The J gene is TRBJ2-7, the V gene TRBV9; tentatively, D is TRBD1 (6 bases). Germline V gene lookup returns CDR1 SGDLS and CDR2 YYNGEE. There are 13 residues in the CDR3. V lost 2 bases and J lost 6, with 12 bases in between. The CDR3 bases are TGTGCCAGCAGCGTCACAGGGAGCGCCGAGCAGTACTTC. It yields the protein CASSVTGSAEQYF.

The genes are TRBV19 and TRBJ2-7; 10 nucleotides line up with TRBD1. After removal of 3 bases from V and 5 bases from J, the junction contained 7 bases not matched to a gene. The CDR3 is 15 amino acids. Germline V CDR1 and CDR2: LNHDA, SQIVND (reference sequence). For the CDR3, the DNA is TGTGCCAGTAGTATCGGCCGCGGACAGGGGGACGAGCAGTACTTC. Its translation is CASSIGRGQGDEQYF.

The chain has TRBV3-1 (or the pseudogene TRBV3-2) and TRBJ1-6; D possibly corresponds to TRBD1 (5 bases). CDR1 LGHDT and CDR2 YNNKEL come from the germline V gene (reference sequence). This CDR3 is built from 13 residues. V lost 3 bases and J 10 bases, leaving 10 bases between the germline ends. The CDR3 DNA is TGTGCCAGCAGCCAGGGAGAGGGGTCACCCCTCCACTTT. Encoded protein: CASSQGEGSPLHF.

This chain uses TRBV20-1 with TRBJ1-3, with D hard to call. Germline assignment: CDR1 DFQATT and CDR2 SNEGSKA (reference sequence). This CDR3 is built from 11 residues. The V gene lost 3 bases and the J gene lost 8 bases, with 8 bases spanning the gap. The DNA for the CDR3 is TGCAGTGCTAGGGTGGGAGACACCATATATTTT. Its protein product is CSARVGDTIYF.

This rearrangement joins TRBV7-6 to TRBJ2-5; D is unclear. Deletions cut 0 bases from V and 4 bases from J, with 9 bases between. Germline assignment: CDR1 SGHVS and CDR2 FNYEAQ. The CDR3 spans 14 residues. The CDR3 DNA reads TGTGCCAGCAGCTTAGCGGGTGGGTCAGAGACCCAGTACTTC. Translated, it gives CASSLAGGSETQYF.

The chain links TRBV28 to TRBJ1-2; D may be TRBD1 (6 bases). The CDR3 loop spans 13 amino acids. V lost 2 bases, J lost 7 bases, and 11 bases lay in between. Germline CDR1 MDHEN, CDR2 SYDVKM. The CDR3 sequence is CASSLSPRGGYTF. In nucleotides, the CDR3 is TGTGCCAGCAGTTTAAGCCCCAGGGGTGGCTACACCTTC.